This T cell receptor beta chain was sequenced during a study of blood T cell repertoires in COVID-19. Original data processing: Researchers report that nucleated cell counts were estimated from reference gene primer amplification. Repertoires were generated with immunoSEQ multiplex PCR, while TCRdb's copy carries only in-frame clones and drops some. The V and J calls and clone size come from that table; D and trimming were worked out from the DNA. The sample shows 150,000 to 200,000 clones, around three quarters of them seen only once. CDR3 length: 16 residues. V shed 6 bases and J 0 bases; nucleotides not matched to a gene: 7. Germline V lookup: CDR1 MDHEN, CDR2 SYDVKM.

Material: peripheral blood. This receptor was identified in a man aged 60 to 75 with active or convalescent COVID-19. This chain connects TRBV28 to TRBJ1-5; 8 bases fit TRBD1. CDR3 residues: CASRGRTGISNQPQHF. The CDR3, as DNA: TGTGCCAGCAGGGGTAGGACAGGGATTAGCAATCAGCCCCAGCATTTT.